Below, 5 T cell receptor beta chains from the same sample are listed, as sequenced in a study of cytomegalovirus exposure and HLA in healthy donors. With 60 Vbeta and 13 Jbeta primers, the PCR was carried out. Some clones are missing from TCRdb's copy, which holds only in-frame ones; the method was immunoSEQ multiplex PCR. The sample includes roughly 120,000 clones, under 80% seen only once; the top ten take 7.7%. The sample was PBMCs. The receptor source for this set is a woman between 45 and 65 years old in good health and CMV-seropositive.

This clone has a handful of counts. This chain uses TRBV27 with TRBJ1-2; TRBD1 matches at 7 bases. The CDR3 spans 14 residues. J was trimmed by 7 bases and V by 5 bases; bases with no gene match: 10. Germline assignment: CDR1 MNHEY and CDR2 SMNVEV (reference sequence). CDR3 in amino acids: CASSPNRGVSGYTF. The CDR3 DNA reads TGTGCCAGCAGTCCGAACAGGGGTGTTAGTGGCTACACCTTC.

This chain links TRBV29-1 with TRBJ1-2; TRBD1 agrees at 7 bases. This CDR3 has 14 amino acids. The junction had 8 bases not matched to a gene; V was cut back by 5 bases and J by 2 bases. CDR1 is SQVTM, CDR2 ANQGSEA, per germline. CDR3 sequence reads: CSVILGQSNYGYTF. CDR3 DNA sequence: TGCAGCGTTATCCTGGGACAGTCAAACTATGGCTACACCTTC.

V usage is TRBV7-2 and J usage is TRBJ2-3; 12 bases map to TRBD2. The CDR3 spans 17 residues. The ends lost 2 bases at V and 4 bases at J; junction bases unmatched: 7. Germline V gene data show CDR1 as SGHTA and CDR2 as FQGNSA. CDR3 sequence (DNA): TGTGCCAGCAGCTTAACACCGACTAGCGGGGGTGCAGATACGCAGTATTTT. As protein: CASSLTPTSGGADTQYF.

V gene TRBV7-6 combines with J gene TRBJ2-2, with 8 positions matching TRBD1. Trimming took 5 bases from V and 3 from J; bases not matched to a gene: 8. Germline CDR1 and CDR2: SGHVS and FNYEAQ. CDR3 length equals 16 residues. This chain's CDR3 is CASSAFRGQDTGELFF. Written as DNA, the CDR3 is TGTGCCAGCAGCGCCTTCAGGGGGCAGGACACCGGGGAGCTGTTTTTT.

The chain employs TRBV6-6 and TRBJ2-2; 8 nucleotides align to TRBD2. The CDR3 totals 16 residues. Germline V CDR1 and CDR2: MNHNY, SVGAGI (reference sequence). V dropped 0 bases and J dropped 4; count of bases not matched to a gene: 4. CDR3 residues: CASSYSGTRVTGELFF. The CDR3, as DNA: TGTGCCAGCAGTTACTCCGGGACTAGGGTCACCGGGGAGCTGTTTTTT.